A single sample is the source of the 9 T cell receptor beta chains below, sequenced in a study of cytomegalovirus exposure and HLA in healthy donors. The PCR had 60 Vbeta and 13 Jbeta primers. Method: immunoSEQ multiplex PCR; TCRdb's copy keeps in-frame clones and lacks some. In the table there are 150,000 to 200,000 clones, 80% of which are singletons. The specimen sequenced was PBMCs. The receptor source for this set is a woman aged 50 to 60 in good health and CMV-seropositive.

This clone showed up just once. The V gene is TRBV5-4, the J gene TRBJ2-1, with 7 bases matching TRBD2. Germline V gene data show CDR1 as SGHNT and CDR2 as YYREEE (reference sequence). Trimming cost V 0 bases and J 6 bases; bases outside gene matches: 3. There are 14 residues in the CDR3. The CDR3 reads CASSLGLAPNEQFF. The CDR3 nucleotides are TGTGCCAGCAGCTTGGGACTAGCCCCCAATGAGCAGTTCTTC.

This clone was counted only a few times. This chain uses TRBV4-3 with TRBJ2-1; D is unresolved. The germline CDR1 and CDR2 sequences are LGHNA and YSLEER. The ends were cut back, 0 bases at V and 2 bases at J, with 8 bases in the middle. This CDR3 is built from 15 residues. CDR3 amino acids: CASSQDRGTYNEQFF. The DNA of the CDR3 is TGCGCCAGCAGCCAAGATCGAGGTACCTACAATGAGCAGTTCTTC.

The rearrangement links TRBV30 to TRBJ2-3, with D uncertain. Trimming left V 3 bases short and J 1 base short, with 8 bases between. Germline V lookup: CDR1 GTSNPN, CDR2 SVGIG (reference sequence). The CDR3 is made up of 13 amino acids. The CDR3 region has the DNA TGTGCCTGGAGCAGGCTCGGCACAGATACGCAGTATTTT. Its protein is CAWSRLGTDTQYF.

The genes are TRBV9 and TRBJ2-3; TRBD1 matches at 7 bases. The V gene end was trimmed by 4 bases and the J gene end by 3 bases; junction bases not matched to a gene: 5. This CDR3 spans 14 amino acids. Germline V CDR1 and CDR2: SGDLS, YYNGEE. The CDR3 coding sequence is TGTGCCAGCAGCACCCGGACAGGAACAGATACGCAGTATTTT. Encoded protein: CASSTRTGTDTQYF.

V and J are TRBV10-3 and TRBJ2-5, with D hard to call. This CDR3 has 11 amino acids. Germline assignment: CDR1 ENHRY and CDR2 SYGVKD. V dropped 3 bases and J dropped 5 bases, with 4 bases sitting between them. The CDR3 DNA reads as TGTGCCATCAGTGACTTGGAGACCCAGTACTTC. This sequence encodes CAISDLETQYF.

V is TRBV30 and J is TRBJ1-2; possibly TRBD1 for D (5 bases). Germline CDR1 reads GTSNPN; CDR2 reads SVGIG (reference sequence). The CDR3 is made up of 12 amino acids. With 1 base removed from V and 8 bases from J, the gap between germline ends came to 11 bases. CDR3 nucleotides: TGTGCCTGGAGTGGGGGGGGTCAGGGCTACACCTTC. Translated, it gives CAWSGGGQGYTF.

The chain links TRBV5-1 to TRBJ2-2; 8 bases are a match to TRBD1. Losses at the gene ends were 0 bases for V and 0 bases for J; bases not matched to a gene: 1. Germline CDR1 reads SGHRS; CDR2 reads YFSETQ. The length of the CDR3 is 16 residues. In DNA form, the CDR3 reads TGCGCCAGCAGCTTGGGGACAGGGTCGAACACCGGGGAGCTGTTTTTT. Translating it yields CASSLGTGSNTGELFF.

The V and J genes are TRBV11-2 and TRBJ1-1; a weak D match, TRBD1 (6 bases). The V and J ends lost 3 bases and 1 base respectively, with 12 bases between them. CDR3 length: 15 residues. CDR1 is SGHAT and CDR2 is FQNNGV in the germline V gene. In DNA form, the CDR3 reads TGTGCCAGCAGCTTTTCGGGACACCAGAACACTGAAGCTTTCTTT. The encoded protein is CASSFSGHQNTEAFF.

This CDR3 is CASSQTSSGGAGELFF. CDR3 DNA: TGTGCCAGTAGTCAAACTAGCTCCGGGGGTGCCGGGGAGCTGTTTTTT. This sequence joins TRBV19 and TRBJ2-2; the D gene is possibly TRBD2 (6 bases). The CDR3 sequence is 16 residues long. Per the germline V gene, CDR1 is LNHDA and CDR2 is SQIVND (reference sequence). V was pared by 5 bases and J by 6 bases, with 19 bases between.